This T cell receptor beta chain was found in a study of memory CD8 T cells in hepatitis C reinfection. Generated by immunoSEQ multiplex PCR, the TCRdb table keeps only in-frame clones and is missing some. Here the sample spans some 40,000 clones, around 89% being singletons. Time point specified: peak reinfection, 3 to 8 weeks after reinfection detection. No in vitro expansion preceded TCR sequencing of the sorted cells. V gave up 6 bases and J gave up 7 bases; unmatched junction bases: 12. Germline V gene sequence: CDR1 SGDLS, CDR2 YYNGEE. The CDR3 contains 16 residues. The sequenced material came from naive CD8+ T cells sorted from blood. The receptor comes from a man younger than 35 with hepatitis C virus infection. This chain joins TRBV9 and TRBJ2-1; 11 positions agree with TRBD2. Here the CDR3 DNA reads TGTGCCAGCACGATAGCGGGAGGGGGTGGTTGGAATGAGCAGTTCTTC. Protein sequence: CASTIAGGGGWNEQFF.